This TCR beta chain was observed in a study of graft-versus-host responses after intestinal transplantation. Study as a whole: Anti-thymocyte globulin induction, then tacrolimus and steroids for about 3 years, went to all recipients.

V lost 5 bases to trimming and J lost 4 bases; unmatched junction nucleotides: 4. CDR1 and CDR2 from the germline V gene are KGHSH and LQKENI. The CDR3 is 14 residues long. Study-wide findings and caveats: Researchers found GvH clones in recipient marrow, and some showed up first in ileum or blood. HvG clone declines early post-transplant were associated with peak circulating GvH levels.

Irradiated stimulators labeled with violet dye, approximately 200,000 in number, were plated with approximately 200,000 CFSE-labeled responders. After the reaction, proliferating CFSE-low CD3+CD4+ and CD3+CD8+ responders were sorted. Assay: immunoSEQ multiplex PCR; the TCRdb copy retains only in-frame clones and omits some. Of around 14,000 clones listed, more than 25% are singletons. This sequence originates from a human patient who received an intestinal transplant. This chain uses TRBV18 with TRBJ2-7; TRBD1 aligns across 11 bases. The source was alloreactive CD8+ T cells from a mixed lymphocyte reaction culture, collected before intestinal transplant. Subset meaning: CFSE-low proliferating T cells sorted from roughly six-day pre-transplant mixed lymphocyte reaction (GvH or HvG direction). CDR3 nucleotide sequence: TGTGCCAGCTCAAGCGGACAGGGGGCATACGAGCAGTACTTC. It translates to CASSSGQGAYEQYF.